The rows below give T cell receptor beta chains drawn from one sample of a study of regulatory T cells in long-lasting Graves disease. TCRdb analysed the multiplex PCR reads with MiXCR anew, one entry per CDR3 protein. The sample holds hundreds of thousands of distinct CDR3 sequences; over 15% are singletons and the top ten take roughly 27%. These data are also associated with another study on T cells in Graves' hyperthyroidism and ophthalmopathy.

The sample in question was peripheral blood mononuclear cells (PBMCs), obtained at new diagnosis, from a patient treated with antithyroid drugs. The receptors were sampled from a man between 40 and 49 years old with Graves disease. Both conserved end residues are part of each CDR3. D genes are given only for firm matches. Expanded clones get a size class; other rows say once, few or many, or leave the size out.

v_gene	j_gene	d_gene	abundance	CDR3nt	CDR3aa
TRBV9	TRBJ1-5	.	.	TGTGCCAGCAGCGTAGGGGTCGGGTTTGGGGAGCAGCCCCAGCATTTT	CASSVGVGFGEQPQHF
TRBV20-1	TRBJ2-2	TRBD1	many	TGCAACCTGGACAGGACTTACACCGGGGAGCTGTTTTTT	CNLDRTYTGELFF
TRBV6-1	TRBJ2-7	TRBD2	many	TGTGCCAGCAGTCCCTATCGGGGGGTAAACGAGCAGTACTTC	CASSPYRGVNEQYF
TRBV4-3	TRBJ2-3	TRBD2	.	TGCGCCAGCAGCCAAGCAGTGATAGCGGGGGGGACCGTCGGGAGCACAGATACGCAGTATTTT	CASSQAVIAGGTVGSTDTQYF
TRBV6-1	TRBJ1-1	.	.	TGTGCCAGCAGTGAACAGGGGCCCCTGGCTGCTTTCTTT	CASSEQGPLAAFF
TRBV12-3/TRBV12-4	TRBJ1-3	.	few	TGTGCCAGCCAAGAGAACTCTGGAAACACCATATATTTT	CASQENSGNTIYF
TRBV5-1	TRBJ1-5	TRBD1	many	TGCGCCAGCAGTAGAGGGGACAGGGATCAGCCCCAGCATTTT	CASSRGDRDQPQHF
TRBV5-1	TRBJ2-1	TRBD1	few	TGCGCCAGCAGCTTCCAGGGGGTCAATGAGCAGTTCTTC	CASSFQGVNEQFF
TRBV6-1	TRBJ1-6	.	many	TGTGCCAGCCTACAGGACCCCTATAATTCACCCCTCCACTTT	CASLQDPYNSPLHF
TRBV6-1	TRBJ2-7	.	many	TGTGCCAGCAGGGCGACATTGGCCTCCTACGAGCAGTACTTC	CASRATLASYEQYF
TRBV7-2	TRBJ2-3	TRBD2	.	TGTGCCAGCAGCTTAACTGTACTAGCGGGGGGGTCCACAGATACGCAGTATTTT	CASSLTVLAGGSTDTQYF
TRBV20-1	TRBJ2-3	TRBD2	many	TGCAGTGCCCTTAGCGGGGGGGCAGGAGATACGCAGTATTTT	CSALSGGAGDTQYF
TRBV4-1	TRBJ1-1	.	.	TGCGCCAGCAGCCAAGTAATTCCGAACACTGAAGCTTTCTTT	CASSQVIPNTEAFF
TRBV6-5	TRBJ2-1	TRBD1	many	TGTGCCAGCAGTTACCGACAGGGTGAGCAGTTCTTC	CASSYRQGEQFF
TRBV18	TRBJ1-1	.	many	TGTGCCAGCTCACCAAGACCACACGTGAACACTGAAGCTTTCTTT	CASSPRPHVNTEAFF
TRBV12-3/TRBV12-4	TRBJ1-1	.	many	TGTGCCAGCACCTCCTTTCACATGAACACTGAAGCTTTCTTT	CASTSFHMNTEAFF
TRBV7-3	TRBJ2-3	.	many	TGTGCCAGCGCCGGGCGGAGAAACACAGATACGCAGTATTTT	CASAGRRNTDTQYF
TRBV5-8	TRBJ2-1	.	many	TGTGCCAGCAGCAGACGGACTGTGTCCTACAATGAGCAGTTCTTC	CASSRRTVSYNEQFF
TRBV7-9	TRBJ2-3	.	few	TGTGCCAGCAGCATCCCTTGGGGCACAGATACGCAGTATTTT	CASSIPWGTDTQYF
TRBV6-4	TRBJ2-2	.	.	TGTGCCAGCGATTCACCCCACCGGGAGCTGTTTTTT	CASDSPHRELFF
TRBV5-1	TRBJ2-1	.	few	TGCGCCAGCAGCGTCCGGGGCGGCTCCTACAATGAGCAGTTCTTC	CASSVRGGSYNEQFF
TRBV15	TRBJ1-2	.	few	TGTGCCACCAGCAGCCGGACAAACTATGGCTACACCTTC	CATSSRTNYGYTF
TRBV6-1	TRBJ2-1	TRBD1	many	TGTGCCAGCAGTCGCTTGGCGAGGGACAGGCCTAGCTCCTACAATGAGCAGTTCTTC	CASSRLARDRPSSYNEQFF
TRBV12-3/TRBV12-4	TRBJ2-5	TRBD2	many	TGTGCCAGCAGTTTAGTACTAGCGGGGAGTCAAGAGACCCAGTACTTC	CASSLVLAGSQETQYF
TRBV20-1	TRBJ1-1	.	many	TGCAGTGCTAGAGCCCCTGCCGACCCCTCGAACACTGAAGCTTTCTTT	CSARAPADPSNTEAFF